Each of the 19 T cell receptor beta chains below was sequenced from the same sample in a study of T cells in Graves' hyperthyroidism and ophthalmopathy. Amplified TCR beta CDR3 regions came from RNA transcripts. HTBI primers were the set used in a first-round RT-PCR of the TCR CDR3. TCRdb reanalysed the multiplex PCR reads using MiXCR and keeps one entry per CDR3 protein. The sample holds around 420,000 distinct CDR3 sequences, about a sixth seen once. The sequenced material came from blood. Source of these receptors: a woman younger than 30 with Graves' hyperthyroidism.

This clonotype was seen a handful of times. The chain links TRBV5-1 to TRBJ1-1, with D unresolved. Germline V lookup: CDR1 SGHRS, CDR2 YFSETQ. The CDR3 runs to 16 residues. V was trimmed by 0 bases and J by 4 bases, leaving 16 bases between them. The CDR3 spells CASSLALGFGSTEAFF. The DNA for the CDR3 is TGCGCCAGCAGCTTGGCCTTAGGCTTCGGGAGCACTGAAGCTTTCTTT.

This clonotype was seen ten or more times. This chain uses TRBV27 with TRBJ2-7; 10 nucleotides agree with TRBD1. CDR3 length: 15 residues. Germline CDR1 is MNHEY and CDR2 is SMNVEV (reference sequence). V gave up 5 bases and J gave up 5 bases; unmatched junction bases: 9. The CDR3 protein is CASSPRRDRGHEQYF. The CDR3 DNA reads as TGTGCCAGCAGTCCCCGGCGGGACAGGGGCCACGAGCAGTACTTC.

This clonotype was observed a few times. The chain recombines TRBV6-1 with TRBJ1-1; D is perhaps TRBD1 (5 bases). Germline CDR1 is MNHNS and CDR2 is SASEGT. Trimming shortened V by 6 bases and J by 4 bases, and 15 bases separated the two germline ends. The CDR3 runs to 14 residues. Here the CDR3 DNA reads TGTGCCAGCAGCCCGCCGGCGGGGGGCACTGAAGCTTTCTTT. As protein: CASSPPAGGTEAFF.

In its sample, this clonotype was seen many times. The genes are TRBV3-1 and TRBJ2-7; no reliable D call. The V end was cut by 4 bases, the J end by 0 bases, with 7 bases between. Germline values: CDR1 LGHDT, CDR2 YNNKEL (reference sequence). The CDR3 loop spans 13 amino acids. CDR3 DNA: TGTGCCAGCAGCCCGAGCCCCTCCTACGAGCAGTACTTC. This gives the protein CASSPSPSYEQYF.

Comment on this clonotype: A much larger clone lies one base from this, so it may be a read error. The CDR3: CASSYSGGSVETQHF. The DNA for the CDR3 is TGTGCCAGCAGTTACTCCGGAGGGAGTGTGGAGACCCAGCACTTC. This chain connects TRBV6-5 to TRBJ2-5, with D maybe TRBD2 (6 bases). Germline lookup yields CDR1 MNHEY and CDR2 SVGAGI. This CDR3 is 15 amino acids long.

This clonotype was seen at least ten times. The CDR3 DNA reads TGTGCCAGCAGCCCGGGGCTAACGGGAAAAAACATTCAGTACTTC. Its translation is CASSPGLTGKNIQYF. The V and J genes are TRBV7-9 and TRBJ2-4; either TRBD1 or TRBD2 may supply D (5 bases each). The CDR3 is made up of 15 amino acids. Germline V gene sequence: CDR1 SEHNR, CDR2 FQNEAQ (reference sequence). Trimming took 5 bases from V and 4 from J, leaving 15 bases between them.

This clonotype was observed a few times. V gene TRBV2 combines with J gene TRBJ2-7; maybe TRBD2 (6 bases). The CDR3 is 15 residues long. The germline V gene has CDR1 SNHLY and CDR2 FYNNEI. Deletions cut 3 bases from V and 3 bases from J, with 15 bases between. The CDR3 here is CASSEGLPSLYEQYF. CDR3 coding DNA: TGTGCCAGCAGTGAGGGACTCCCTAGCCTCTACGAGCAGTACTTC.

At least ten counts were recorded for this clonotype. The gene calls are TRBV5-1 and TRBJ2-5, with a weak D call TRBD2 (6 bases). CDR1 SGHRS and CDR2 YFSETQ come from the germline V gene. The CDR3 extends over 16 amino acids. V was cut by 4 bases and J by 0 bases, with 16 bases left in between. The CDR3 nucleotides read TGCGCCAGCAGCGGGGGGTGGACGGAGTACCAAGAGACCCAGTACTTC. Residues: CASSGGWTEYQETQYF.

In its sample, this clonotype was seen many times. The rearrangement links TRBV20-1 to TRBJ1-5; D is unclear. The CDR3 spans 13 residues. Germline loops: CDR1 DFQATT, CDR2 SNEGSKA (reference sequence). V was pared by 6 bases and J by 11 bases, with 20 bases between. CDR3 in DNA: TGCAGTGCCATAGGAGGTTTCATGAGTACCCAGCATTTT. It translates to CSAIGGFMSTQHF.

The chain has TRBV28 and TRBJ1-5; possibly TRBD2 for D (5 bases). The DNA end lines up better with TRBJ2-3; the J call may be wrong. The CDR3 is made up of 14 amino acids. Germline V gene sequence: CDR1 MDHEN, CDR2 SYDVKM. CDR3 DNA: TGTGCCAGCAGATATCGCAGCCGGGGTCAGCCCCAGTATTTT. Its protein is CASRYRSRGQPQYF.

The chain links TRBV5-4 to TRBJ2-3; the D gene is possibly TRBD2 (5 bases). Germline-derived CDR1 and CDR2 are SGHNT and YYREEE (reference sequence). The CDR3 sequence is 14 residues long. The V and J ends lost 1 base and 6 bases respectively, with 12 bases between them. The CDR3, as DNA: TGTGCCAGCAGCTTGAGAGGGTCGGTTGATACGCAGTATTTT. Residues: CASSLRGSVDTQYF.

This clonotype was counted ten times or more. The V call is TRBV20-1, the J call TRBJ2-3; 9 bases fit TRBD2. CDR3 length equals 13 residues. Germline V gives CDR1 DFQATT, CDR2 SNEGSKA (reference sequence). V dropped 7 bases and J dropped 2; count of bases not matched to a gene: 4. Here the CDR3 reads CSVERGDTDTQYF. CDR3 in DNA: TGCAGTGTTGAGCGGGGGGACACAGATACGCAGTATTTT.

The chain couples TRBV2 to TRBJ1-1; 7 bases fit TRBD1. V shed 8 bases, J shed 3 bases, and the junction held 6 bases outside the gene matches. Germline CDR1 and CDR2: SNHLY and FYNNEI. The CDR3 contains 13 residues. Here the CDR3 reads CASGLTGYTEAFF. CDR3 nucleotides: TGTGCCAGCGGCTTGACAGGGTACACTGAAGCTTTCTTT.

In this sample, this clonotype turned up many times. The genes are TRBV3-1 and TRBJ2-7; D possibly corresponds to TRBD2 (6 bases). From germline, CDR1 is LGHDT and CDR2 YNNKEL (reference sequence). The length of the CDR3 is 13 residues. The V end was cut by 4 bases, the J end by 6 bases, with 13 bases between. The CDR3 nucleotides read TGTGCCAGCAGCCGTGGAAGGGGAGGCGAGCAGTACTTC. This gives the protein CASSRGRGGEQYF.

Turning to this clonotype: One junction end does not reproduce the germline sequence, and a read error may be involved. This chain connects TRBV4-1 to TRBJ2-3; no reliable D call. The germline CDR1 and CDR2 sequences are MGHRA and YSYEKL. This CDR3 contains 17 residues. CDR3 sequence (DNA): TGCGCCAACAGCCACCCCTCCCTCCTCGCCAGGACAGATACGCAGTATTTT. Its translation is CANSHPSLLARTDTQYF.

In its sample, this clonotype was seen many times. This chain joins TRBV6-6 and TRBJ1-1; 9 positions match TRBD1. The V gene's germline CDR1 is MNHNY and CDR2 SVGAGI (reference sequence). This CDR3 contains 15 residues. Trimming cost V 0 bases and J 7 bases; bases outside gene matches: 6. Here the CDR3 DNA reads TGTGCCAGCAGTTACTCCGGACAGGGGACCCGTGAAGCTTTCTTT. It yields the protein CASSYSGQGTREAFF.

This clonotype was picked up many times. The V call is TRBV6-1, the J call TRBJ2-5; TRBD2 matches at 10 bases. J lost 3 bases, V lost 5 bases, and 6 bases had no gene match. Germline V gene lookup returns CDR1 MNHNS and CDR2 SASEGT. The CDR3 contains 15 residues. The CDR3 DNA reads TGTGCCAGCAGTAAGGCTAGCGGGGGAAAAGAGACCCAGTACTTC. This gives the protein CASSKASGGKETQYF.

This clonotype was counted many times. The CDR3 here is CASSQQTGAFNQPQHF. As DNA, the CDR3 is TGTGCCAGCAGCCAACAGACCGGGGCCTTCAATCAGCCCCAGCATTTT. This chain connects TRBV4-2 to TRBJ1-5, with a weak D call TRBD1 (5 bases). V gave up 2 bases and J gave up 3 bases, with 14 bases separating them. The CDR3 length is 16 residues. Germline CDR1 LGHNA, CDR2 YNFKEQ.

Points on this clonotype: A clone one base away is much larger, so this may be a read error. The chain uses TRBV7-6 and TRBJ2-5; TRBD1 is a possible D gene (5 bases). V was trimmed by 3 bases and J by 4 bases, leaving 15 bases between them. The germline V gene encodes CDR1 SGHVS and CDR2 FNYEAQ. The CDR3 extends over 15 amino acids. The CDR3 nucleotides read TGTGCCAGCAGCTTCCCTTGGGGCAGGGTAGAGACCCAGTACTTC. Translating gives CASSFPWGRVETQYF. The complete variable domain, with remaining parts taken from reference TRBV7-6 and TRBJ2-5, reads GAGVSQSPRYKVTKRGQDVALRCDPISGHVSLYWYRQALGQGPEFLTYFNYEAQQDKSGLPNDRFSAERPEGSISTLTIQRTEQRDSAMYRCASSFPWGRVETQYFGPGTRLLVL.